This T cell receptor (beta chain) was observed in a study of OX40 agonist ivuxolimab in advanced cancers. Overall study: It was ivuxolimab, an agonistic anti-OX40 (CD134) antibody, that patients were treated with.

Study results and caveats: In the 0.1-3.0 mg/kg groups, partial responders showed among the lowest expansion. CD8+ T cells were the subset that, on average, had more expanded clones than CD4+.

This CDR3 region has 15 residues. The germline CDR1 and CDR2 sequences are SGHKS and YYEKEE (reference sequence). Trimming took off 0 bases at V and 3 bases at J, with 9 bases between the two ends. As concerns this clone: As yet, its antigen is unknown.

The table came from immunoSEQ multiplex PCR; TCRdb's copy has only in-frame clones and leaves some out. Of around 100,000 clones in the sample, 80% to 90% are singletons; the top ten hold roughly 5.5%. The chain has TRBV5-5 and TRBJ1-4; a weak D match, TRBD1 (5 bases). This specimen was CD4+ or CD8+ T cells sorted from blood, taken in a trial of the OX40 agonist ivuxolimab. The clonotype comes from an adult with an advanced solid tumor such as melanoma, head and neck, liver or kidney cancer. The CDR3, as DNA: TGTGCCAGCAGCTTGGTTGGGGCATCTAATGAAAAACTGTTTTTT. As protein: CASSLVGASNEKLFF.